The T cell receptor (beta chain) described here comes from a study of shared clonotypes between healthy human individuals. Study-level information: The study used three CD4 naive, three CD4 memory, two CD8 naive and one CD8 memory plate per donor.

Study-level results: Large depth notwithstanding, sorted-subset sequencing proved incomplete by rarefaction. The sampled material consisted only of blood, and tissue repertoires are likely to differ.

Here immunoSEQ multiplex PCR was the method, and the copy in TCRdb shows in-frame clones only, minus some. The sample carries some 790,000 clones, approximately 72% recorded once. The study drew all its donors from Caucasian adults living in Nashville, Tennessee. At least ten counts were recorded for this clone. What it recognizes is unknown. Germline V gives CDR1 MDHEN, CDR2 SYDVKM. Trimming cost V 6 bases and J 0 bases, with 12 bases left between them. The CDR3 is made up of 14 amino acids. The source material was memory CD4+ T cells sorted from blood. As for subset: CD45RA-negative fraction. This chain uses TRBV28 with TRBJ2-7; D is unclear. This clonotype originated in a woman aged 30 to 39 in good health. CDR3 loop: CASRSQQSSYEQYF. The CDR3 DNA sequence: TGTGCCAGCAGATCCCAACAGAGCTCCTACGAGCAGTACTTC.